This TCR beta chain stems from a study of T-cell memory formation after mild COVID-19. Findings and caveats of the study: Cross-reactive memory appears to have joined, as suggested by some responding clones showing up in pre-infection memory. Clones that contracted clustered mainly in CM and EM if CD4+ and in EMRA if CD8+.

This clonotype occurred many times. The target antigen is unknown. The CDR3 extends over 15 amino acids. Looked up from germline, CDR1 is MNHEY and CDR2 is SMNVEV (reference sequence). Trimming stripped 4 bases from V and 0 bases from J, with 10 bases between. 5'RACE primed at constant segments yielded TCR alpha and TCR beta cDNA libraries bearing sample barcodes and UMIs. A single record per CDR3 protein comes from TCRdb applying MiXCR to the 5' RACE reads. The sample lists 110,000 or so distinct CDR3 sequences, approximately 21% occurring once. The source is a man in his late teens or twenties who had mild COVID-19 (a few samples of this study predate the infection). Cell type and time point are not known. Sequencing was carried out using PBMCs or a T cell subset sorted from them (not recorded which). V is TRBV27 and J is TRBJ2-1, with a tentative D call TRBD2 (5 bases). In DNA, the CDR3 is TGTGCCAGCAGTTCCGGGGAAAGCTCCTACAATGAGCAGTTCTTC. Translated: CASSSGESSYNEQFF.